This T cell receptor beta chain was sequenced during a study of CD8 T cells in Susac syndrome (dated by TCRdb to between 2018 and 2021). Describing the broader study: Whether CD8+ T cell activation and differentiation in Susac syndrome was antigen driven was tested using repertoire sequencing. What the study reported, not specific to this receptor: The number of individuals in the TCR sequencing and HLA analysis was acknowledged as relatively small.

Peripheral blood CD8+ and CD4+ T cells from healthy donors, Susac syndrome patients and multiple sclerosis patients were profiled by high-throughput TCR beta sequencing. The multiple sclerosis controls were treatment-naive patients who had stable or active relapsing-remitting disease and met the revised McDonald criteria. Bulk CD8+ and CD4+ T cells were purified magnetically by negative isolation, whereas CD8+ TEMRA cells were enriched by FACS. Blood was collected in EDTA tubes and processed within 24 hours, with PBMCs isolated through density gradient centrifugation. PBMCs destined for TCR sequencing were cryopreserved in liquid nitrogen and later thawed in a 37 °C water bath. The sorted or isolated CD4+, CD8+ and CD8+ TEMRA cells reached a purity of at least 90%. From the germline V gene, CDR1 is SGHTA and CDR2 is FQGNSA. A distance of 13 bases separates the germline ends of V and J, which lose 5 bases and 8 bases respectively. Measured from the cysteine to the phenylalanine, the CDR3 is 12 residues long. Here the CDR3 DNA is all that survives: 36 bases in frame from base 1.

RNA was extracted using the RNeasy kit, and about 0.45 to 1 ug of the RNA was reverse transcribed with random hexamers. TCR beta CDR3 regions were amplified with the immunoSEQ multiplex PCR assay covering 54 Vbeta and 13 Jbeta segments. Bias from PCR amplification was corrected by using a synthetic template baseline for primer optimization and for computational correction. The authors processed their data as follows. Reads were annotated to V, D and J genes per IMGT and analyzed with immunoSEQ Analyzer, keeping only productive sequences. Clonality was computed as one minus Shannon entropy normalized by log2 of the number of productive unique sequences. For each patient and control, public and private clones were evaluated among the 100 most prevalent clones. A clone was defined as Susac-specific if it was absent from the healthy and MS cohorts, from roughly 990 published viral clones and from other ImmuneACCESS disease sequences. The public sequencing data were trimmed at Q25 with fastp and processed into clonotypes with MiXCR by TCRdb, which kept only in-frame beta chains. A single entry per CDR3 protein holds the most common genes and DNA from its merged rows. Here the V and J calls rest on TCRdb's processing, not on the authors' analysis. The sample table contains over 150,000 distinct CDR3 sequences; only one count was recorded for about 94% of them. Together, the top ten hold 0.09% to 0.095% of the sample.

Details on this clonotype: Its antigen specificity is not known. It has no much larger one-base neighbor in the sample; base qualities were not kept.

This receptor was taken from a human donor with multiple sclerosis. The sequenced sample was CD4+ T cells from PBMCs. The rearranged segments are TRBV7-2 and TRBJ2-7; the D gene identity is not certain. The sequenced DNA: TGTGCCAGCAGCCCTAGTACGGCTAAGCAGTACTTC. This translates into CASSPSTAKQYF.